What follows describes a single T cell receptor beta chain. Germline-derived CDR1 and CDR2 are MDHEN and SYDVKM. The V segment lost 5 bases and the J segment 0 bases; nucleotides outside the gene matches: 9. The CDR3 runs to 18 residues. The data stem from a study of blood T cell repertoires in COVID-19. As for the study in general: The United States, Italy and Spain were the sources of the acute and convalescent COVID-19 samples. PBMCs, B-cell-depleted T cells, or T cells were the source of the cDNA or gDNA that made up the material.

In the authors' workflow: For nucleated cells, counts were estimated from reference gene primer amplification. Only in-frame clones appear in the TCRdb table, and some are missing; sequencing was by immunoSEQ multiplex PCR. V, J and clone size are those of that table, while D and trimming were read from the DNA. This table holds approximately 67,000 clones, 65% to 90% found once. The chain uses TRBV28 and TRBJ1-5, with TRBD1 identical over 11 bases. The sequence came from a man aged 55 to 70 with acute or convalescent COVID-19. The sequenced material came from peripheral blood. The CDR3 spells CASSPRTGGLGSNQPQHF. The CDR3 region has the DNA TGTGCCAGCAGTCCCCGGACAGGGGGCCTCGGTAGCAATCAGCCCCAGCATTTT.